Listed below are T cell receptor beta chains from one sample, sequenced in a study of OX40 agonist ivuxolimab in advanced cancers. Generated by immunoSEQ multiplex PCR, the TCRdb table keeps only in-frame clones and is missing some. The repertoire holds approximately 30,000 clones, with roughly 90% as singletons. This specimen was CD4+ or CD8+ T cells sorted from blood, taken in a trial of the OX40 agonist ivuxolimab. The receptors come from an adult with an advanced solid tumor such as melanoma, head and neck, liver or kidney cancer. Each CDR3 is given with its conserved first and last residue. D genes are given only for firm matches. Size is stated for part of the rows, as once, few or many counts, or as a class when the clone is expanded.

TRBV4-1,TRBJ2-2,NA,NA,CASSQGPTNTGELFF,TGCGCCAGCAGCCAAGGACCGACGAACACCGGGGAGCTGTTTTTT
TRBV2,TRBJ1-2,NA,TRBD1,CASSSDRDGGYGYTF,TGTGCCAGCAGTTCGGACAGGGACGGGGGTTATGGCTACACCTTC
TRBV5-4,TRBJ2-7,NA,TRBD2,CASSLGTSGSYEQYF,TGTGCCAGCAGCTTGGGTACTAGCGGGAGCTACGAGCAGTACTTC
TRBV15,TRBJ2-3,NA,TRBD2,CATSSHSGEEDTQYF,TGTGCCACCAGCTCCCATAGCGGGGAGGAAGATACGCAGTATTTT
TRBV25-1,TRBJ1-3,NA,TRBD1,CASRDNFGQGSGNTIYF,TGTGCCAGCAGAGACAACTTTGGACAGGGCTCTGGAAACACCATATATTTT
TRBV15,TRBJ1-2,NA,NA,CATSRVPDNFNYGYTF,TGTGCCACCAGCAGAGTTCCAGACAACTTTAACTATGGCTACACCTTC
TRBV29-1,TRBJ1-2,NA,NA,CSVEPGLDYGYTF,TGCAGCGTTGAGCCGGGCCTGGACTATGGCTACACCTTC
TRBV5-4,TRBJ1-4,NA,NA,CASSSGGREGVLFF,TGTGCCAGCAGCTCCGGGGGCAGGGAGGGAGTACTGTTTTTT
TRBV15,TRBJ2-7,NA,NA,CATSRGGFYEQYF,TGTGCCACCAGCAGAGGCGGCTTCTACGAGCAGTACTTC
TRBV5-6,TRBJ2-7,few,TRBD1,CASSLRTGISYEQYF,TGTGCCAGCAGCTTAAGGACAGGGATTTCCTACGAGCAGTACTTC
TRBV6-1,TRBJ1-2,NA,NA,CASSEGGSVYGYTF,TGTGCCAGCAGTGAAGGGGGGAGCGTCTATGGCTACACCTTC
TRBV9,TRBJ2-7,few,TRBD2,CASSPRLEVAGYEQYF,TGTGCCAGCAGCCCCCGTCTTGAGGTAGCGGGATACGAGCAGTACTTC
TRBV30,TRBJ1-6,NA,NA,CAWSVLDNSPLHF,TGTGCCTGGAGTGTATTGGATAATTCACCCCTCCACTTT
TRBV10-2,TRBJ2-3,NA,NA,CASRIADTQYF,TGCGCCAGCAGGATAGCAGATACGCAGTATTTT
TRBV19,TRBJ2-5,NA,TRBD1,CASSGNRGQQETQYF,TGTGCCAGTAGTGGTAACAGGGGGCAGCAAGAGACCCAGTACTTC
TRBV19,TRBJ1-6,NA,TRBD1,CASSMEGQSKSPLHF,TGTGCCAGTAGTATGGAGGGACAGAGCAAATCACCCCTCCACTTT
TRBV28,TRBJ1-5,few,TRBD1,CASSLSAGGGQPQHF,TGTGCCAGCAGTTTATCGGCAGGGGGGGGTCAGCCCCAGCATTTT